The present entry profiles one T cell receptor (beta chain) with its context. Looked up from germline, CDR1 is SGHAT and CDR2 is FQNNGV. V shed 4 bases and J shed 6 bases, with 13 bases lying between them. This CDR3 comprises 14 residues. The sample belongs to a study of blood T cells in healthy people across ages. Then a second PCR, running about 6 to 11 cycles, was carried out with a sample-barcoded 5' primer and a J-beta primer mix. Each CDR3 protein is one row after TCRdb ran MiXCR on the 5' RACE reads. The table includes roughly 800,000 distinct CDR3 sequences, 58% detected once. The sequence was collected from a man aged 25 to 45 in good health. This chain joins TRBV11-2 and TRBJ2-1, with D perhaps matching TRBD2 (5 bases). The specimen sequenced was blood. CDR3 loop: CASSSGPSGNEQFF. As DNA, the CDR3 is TGTGCCAGCAGCTCCGGTCCCAGCGGCAATGAGCAGTTCTTC.